The 17 T cell receptor beta chains in this list originate from one sample, sequenced in a study of T cell repertoires in cytomegalovirus infection. In TCRdb, the reads were re-called with MiXCR into one record per CDR3 protein. The sample lists fewer than 550,000 distinct CDR3 sequences; approximately 16% were seen once. Material for sequencing was CD8+ T cells from PBMCs. These receptors originate from a human donor in good health (CMV status not recorded). Some clones in this sample may be carry-over from other donors' samples.

This clonotype was recorded at least ten times. This chain links TRBV7-9 with TRBJ2-2; 10 bases fit TRBD1. V lost 5 bases, J lost 0 bases, and 9 bases stayed unmatched. Germline loops: CDR1 SEHNR, CDR2 FQNEAQ (reference sequence). The CDR3 runs to 18 residues. The CDR3 DNA reads TGTGCCAGCAGCCCCCGGACAGGGGGTTTACCGAACACCGGGGAGCTGTTTTTT. This gives the protein CASSPRTGGLPNTGELFF. The full variable domain, in which reference TRBV7-9 and TRBJ2-2 provide the parts outside the CDR3, is DTGVSQNPRHKITKRGQNVTFRCDPISEHNRLYWYRQTLGQGPEFLTYFQNEAQLEKSRLLSDRFSAERPKGSFSTLEIQRTEQGDSAMYLCASSPRTGGLPNTGELFFGEGSRLTVL.

This clonotype was counted many times. The genes are TRBV7-9 and TRBJ2-3, with a weak D call TRBD1 (7 bases). Germline values: CDR1 SEHNR, CDR2 FQNEAQ (reference sequence). This CDR3 has 18 amino acids. V lost 5 bases and J 1 base, leaving 22 bases between the germline ends. This chain's CDR3 is CASSPVGQAGIRTDTQYF. CDR3 sequence (DNA): TGTGCCAGCAGCCCCGTTGGACAGGCGGGGATTCGCACAGATACGCAGTATTTT. Full variable domain (rest looked up from reference TRBV7-9 and TRBJ2-3): DTGVSQNPRHKITKRGQNVTFRCDPISEHNRLYWYRQTLGQGPEFLTYFQNEAQLEKSRLLSDRFSAERPKGSFSTLEIQRTEQGDSAMYLCASSPVGQAGIRTDTQYFGPGTRLTVL.

Regarding this clonotype: This likely comes from a read error, as the CDR3 has no conserved phenylalanine or tryptophan at its end. The rearrangement joins TRBV27 to TRBJ2-1; 12 bases fit TRBD2. The CDR3 covers 15 residues. Trimming at V came to 6 bases and at J to 8 bases, leaving 8 bases not matched to a gene. CDR1 is MNHEY, CDR2 SMNVEV, per germline (reference sequence). Written as DNA, the CDR3 is TGTGCCAGCAGCCTACGGACTAGCGGGATGGATGAGCAGTTCTTA. This gives the protein CASSLRTSGMDEQFL.

This clonotype was detected ten times or more. The chain carries TRBV7-2 and TRBJ1-2, with 8 bases matching TRBD1. The germline V gene encodes CDR1 SGHTA and CDR2 FQGNSA. After removal of 5 bases from V and 4 bases from J, the junction contained 15 bases not matched to a gene. The length of the CDR3 is 17 residues. This CDR3 reads CASSEEVGTGGIYGYTF. CDR3 sequence (DNA): TGTGCCAGCAGCGAAGAAGTCGGTACAGGGGGGATCTATGGCTACACCTTC.

V and J are TRBV5-1 and TRBJ2-1; TRBD1 or TRBD2 may be the D gene (5 bases each). V gave up 4 bases and J gave up 4 bases, with 18 bases separating them. This CDR3 has 16 residues. CDR1 and CDR2 from the germline V gene are SGHRS and YFSETQ. Here the CDR3 reads CASSLNPGRSYNEQFF. As DNA, the CDR3 is TGCGCCAGCAGCCTCAACCCGGGACGCTCATACAATGAGCAGTTCTTC.

This clonotype occurred many times. The rearrangement links TRBV7-6 to TRBJ2-1; 9 nucleotides line up with TRBD2. Germline V gene lookup returns CDR1 SGHVS and CDR2 FNYEAQ. The trim removed 0 bases at V and 0 bases at J, leaving 3 bases unmatched. The CDR3 extends over 17 amino acids. DNA for the CDR3: TGTGCCAGCAGCTTAGCGAAAGCGGGAGGCTCCTACAATGAGCAGTTCTTC. This codes for CASSLAKAGGSYNEQFF.

The chain uses TRBV20-1 and TRBJ1-4, with D unclear. The CDR3 totals 14 residues. Germline CDR1 and CDR2: DFQATT and SNEGSKA (reference sequence). V was clipped by 6 bases and J by 4 bases, with 15 bases between them. The CDR3 DNA is TGCAGTGCGACGGCCCGACCTTTTAATGAAAAACTGTTTTTT. Protein: CSATARPFNEKLFF.

This clonotype was detected ten times or more. This rearrangement joins TRBV7-9 to TRBJ2-1; 13 bases match TRBD2. The CDR3 covers 18 residues. CDR1 and CDR2 (germline): SEHNR, FQNEAQ (reference sequence). V lost 4 bases, J lost 7 bases, and 13 bases stayed unmatched. In DNA form, the CDR3 reads TGTGCCAGCAGCTCCTGGACTAGCGGGGGCCCCCTAGGAAATGAGCAGTTCTTC. This codes for CASSSWTSGGPLGNEQFF.

There are a few counts of this clonotype. The chain recombines TRBV25-1 with TRBJ2-4, with 7 bases identical to TRBD2. After removal of 4 bases from V and 3 bases from J, the junction contained 6 bases not matched to a gene. This CDR3 has 15 amino acids. From germline, CDR1 is MGHDK and CDR2 SYGVNS. The CDR3 sequence: CASSGPSGGKNIQYF. CDR3 bases: TGTGCCAGCAGTGGACCTTCGGGAGGCAAAAACATTCAGTACTTC.

At least ten counts were recorded for this clonotype. This chain uses TRBV7-6 with TRBJ2-1; D is uncertain. The CDR3 runs 21 residues. Germline V lookup: CDR1 SGHVS, CDR2 FNYEAQ. V dropped 2 bases and J dropped 6 bases, with 32 bases sitting between them. CDR3 sequence reads: CASSLRHNVGPAPPQFNEQFF. The CDR3 DNA reads TGTGCCAGCAGCTTACGCCATAATGTTGGCCCGGCTCCCCCCCAATTCAATGAGCAGTTCTTC.

This chain links TRBV7-9 with TRBJ2-7, with 8 bases aligning to TRBD1. V lost 6 bases and J lost 3; bases outside the gene matches: 4. Germline-derived CDR1 and CDR2 are SEHNR and FQNEAQ (reference sequence). The CDR3 runs to 13 residues. The CDR3 bases are TGTGCCAGCAGGGGACAGGCCAACTACGAGCAGTACTTC. Its protein is CASRGQANYEQYF.

The rearrangement joins TRBV19 to TRBJ2-5, with TRBD2 identical over 8 bases. CDR3 length: 15 amino acids. The germline V gene encodes CDR1 LNHDA and CDR2 SQIVND (reference sequence). Germline trimming cut 3 bases from V and 5 bases from J; bases unmatched to any gene: 8. Here the CDR3 DNA reads TGTGCCAGTAGTATCGCGGCTAGCGGGTGGGAGACCCAGTACTTC. Residues: CASSIAASGWETQYF.

Worth noting for this clonotype: This may come from a read error, since a much larger clone is one base off. The chain carries TRBV6-1 and TRBJ2-4; TRBD1 matches at 7 bases. Germline V gene data show CDR1 as MNHNS and CDR2 as SASEGT. This CDR3 region has 15 residues. Germline trimming cut 4 bases from V and 3 bases from J; bases unmatched to any gene: 6. CDR3 sequence: CASSADRLVKNIQYF. The CDR3 bases are TGTGCCAGCAGTGCGGACAGGCTAGTCAAAAACATTCAGTACTTC.

There are many counts of this clonotype. The V and J genes are TRBV19 and TRBJ1-1, with TRBD1 identical over 8 bases. Germline CDR1 reads LNHDA; CDR2 reads SQIVND (reference sequence). The V segment lost 3 bases and the J segment 6 bases; nucleotides outside the gene matches: 6. There are 14 residues in the CDR3. CDR3 in amino acids: CASSILTGASEAFF. The CDR3 coding sequence is TGTGCCAGTAGTATTCTGACAGGGGCGTCTGAAGCTTTCTTT.

With respect to this clonotype: One end of the junction is discordant with germline, which a read error may explain. The chain couples TRBV29-1 to TRBJ2-5; 10 bases line up with TRBD2. Germline CDR1 and CDR2: SQVTM and ANQGSEA. The CDR3 sequence is 12 residues long. CDR3: CSVVSIGGTSEF. The DNA for the CDR3 is TGCAGCGTTGTTTCGATTGGCGGGACTAGCGAGTTT.

A word on this clonotype: This may come from a read error, since a much larger clone is one base off. The chain is built from TRBV7-6 and TRBJ1-2, with 8 bases matching TRBD1. V lost 5 bases to trimming and J lost 6 bases; unmatched junction nucleotides: 11. The CDR3 sequence is 15 residues long. CDR1 is SGHVS and CDR2 is FNYEAQ in the germline V gene. The CDR3 bases are TGTGCCAGCAGCCCCGGACAGGGAGTCTTCGATGGCTACACCTTC. Translating gives CASSPGQGVFDGYTF.

A few counts support this clonotype. This chain connects TRBV4-2 to TRBJ2-2, with 11 bases aligning to TRBD2. In germline, CDR1 is LGHNA, CDR2 YNFKEQ. The CDR3 loop spans 17 amino acids. The junction had 13 bases not matched to a gene; V was cut back by 0 bases and J by 13 bases. The CDR3, as DNA: TGTGCCAGCAGCCAAGATCCTGGCGGTGGTAGCGGGAGGGCGCTGTTTTTT. Protein: CASSQDPGGGSGRALFF.